The sequence of this TCR beta chain was determined in a study of T cell changes during pregnancy in multiple sclerosis. V lost 7 bases and J lost 5, with 18 bases in between. The CDR3 loop spans 15 amino acids. Germline V gene data show CDR1 as MNHNY and CDR2 as SVGAGI (reference sequence). Libraries were prepared by immunoSEQ multiplex PCR; TCRdb keeps only in-frame clonotypes and omits some of them. The repertoire holds approximately 45,000 clones, with approximately 90% as singletons. The clonotype was recovered from a female donor in good health, enrolled as a control in a pregnancy study. Specimen: CD4+ T cells from peripheral blood mononuclear cells, collected in the second trimester of pregnancy. The V gene is TRBV6-6, the J gene TRBJ1-5; D call uncertain. The CDR3 DNA follows: TGTGCCAGCACCCCCCGGGTAAATTTTGATCAGCCCCAGCATTTT. Amino acid sequence: CASTPRVNFDQPQHF.